The clone carrying this TCR beta chain showed up just a few times. Its antigen is undetermined. A sort by CD45RO/CCR7/CD25/CD127/CD95/CD27 yielded CD4+ naive, central memory, regulatory and stem cell-like memory cells. Populations isolated by sorting all had purity greater than 95%. With 5 bases clipped from V and 3 bases from J, the junction kept 4 bases outside the gene matches. CDR3 size: 14 residues. Germline CDR1 LNHDA, CDR2 SQIVND (reference sequence). Isolated RNA was reverse transcribed in full, so expressed TCRB transcripts were sequenced. Some clones are missing from TCRdb's copy, which holds only in-frame ones; the method was immunoSEQ multiplex PCR. Altogether 640,000 or so clones are present, 10% to 15% being singletons, with the ten largest covering approximately 0.022%. This sample was taken from a study of beta chain features in type 1 diabetes. Study findings and constraints: Possibly, sequencing cDNA over-represented cells that had high TCR expression levels. Equally in patients and controls, shorter templates might have been favored by PCR. For Type 1 diabetes patients, all four CD4+ subsets carried TCRB CDR3s that were moderately but significantly shorter.

This chain joins TRBV19 and TRBJ2-7, with TRBD1 matching over 10 bases. Sequences were obtained from naive CD4+ T cells from blood. The receptor was isolated from a man in his late teens or twenties with type 1 diabetes. The chain's CDR3 is CASSPRTGGYEQYF. Written as DNA, the CDR3 is TGTGCCAGTAGTCCACGGACAGGGGGCTACGAGCAGTACTTC.